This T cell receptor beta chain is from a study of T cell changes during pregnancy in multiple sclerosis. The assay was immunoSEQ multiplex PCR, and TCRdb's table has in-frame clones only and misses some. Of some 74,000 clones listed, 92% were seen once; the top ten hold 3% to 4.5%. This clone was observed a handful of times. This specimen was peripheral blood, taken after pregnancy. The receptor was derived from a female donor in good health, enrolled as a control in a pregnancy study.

DNA for the CDR3: TGTGCCAGCAGCTTCGGACAGGGGAACACCGGGGAGCTGTTTTTT. Protein product: CASSFGQGNTGELFF. The chain carries TRBV5-5 and TRBJ2-2; 8 nucleotides match TRBD1. Germline V lookup: CDR1 SGHKS, CDR2 YYEKEE (reference sequence). The CDR3 runs to 15 residues. The ends lost 2 bases at V and 1 base at J; junction bases unmatched: 1. The variable domain in full, completed from reference TRBV5-5 and TRBJ2-2, reads DAGVTQSPTHLIKTRGQQVTLRCSPISGHKSVSWYQQVLGQGPQFIFQYYEKEERGRGNFPDRFSARQFPNYSSELNVNALLLGDSALYLCASSFGQGNTGELFFGEGSRLTVL.